Here is one TCR beta chain with its context. Which antigen it targets is not known. The record has no base qualities; no much larger clone is one base away. These data come from a study of shared clonotypes between healthy human individuals (dated by TCRdb to the early 2020s). About the full investigation: A couple of women and three men aged 18 to 49 years were included in the cohort. Libraries were prepared and TCR repertoires were sequenced by different laboratories using diverse techniques, in order to increase sequencing depth and limit assay-specific biases. To estimate repertoire size and how much clonotypes are shared between individuals, the study performed deep sequencing of blood TCR repertoires from roughly five healthy adults. Per donor, three plates each were used for CD4 naive and CD4 memory, two for CD8 naive, and one for CD8 memory. Leukapheresis yielded between about 0.85 and 10 billion PBMCs per donor. Study-wide conclusions, independent of this receptor: Because the study included a small number of donors, the genetic and exposure-history diversity represented was limited. Incomplete sequencing was indicated by rarefaction of sorted-subset datasets, despite the large sequencing depth. Pairwise subsampling indicated that sequencing depth was expected to affect the degree of clonotype sharing among donors. Estimated clonotype richness was generally larger for naive than for memory subsets. Roughly 5.2% of naive CD4, roughly 3.6% of naive CD8, around 2.3% of memory CD4, and 0.35% to 0.5% of memory CD8 clonotypes were shared across four donors. Compared with non-shared clonotypes, clonotypes shared by all four sorted-subset donors had higher generation probabilities. Sampling was restricted to blood, and TCR repertoires in tissue are likely to differ from TCR repertoires in blood.

Using the deep immunoSEQ assay, TCR CDR3 regions were amplified from genomic DNA by multiplex PCR. Extracted genomic DNA from each cell subset was distributed evenly across all wells of several immunoSEQ 96-well plates, and each plate was treated as a replicate. For sorted subsets, each replicate PCR was loaded with roughly 190 ng genomic DNA, equivalent to 30,000 or so T cell genomes. Purified libraries were measured with a Qubit 3.0 fluorometer, size-checked on a Bioanalyzer 2100, and measured again with the KAPA Library Quantification kit. Every immunoSEQ 96-well plate was sequenced on a separate single-read 150-cycle Illumina NextSeq 550 flow cell. Processing in the source paper ran as follows. Because the immunoSEQ output held only junctional sequences and lacked quality scores, the filtering could not match the filtering applied to full-length reads. To assign V/J genes and CDR3, sequences were annotated using PyIR, a Python wrapper for IgBLAST v1.9, with IMGT germline references. Reads with weak V/J assignments (E-value above 1e-6), missing CDR3, stop codons, out-of-frame junctions, or ambiguous translated residues were removed. A V3J clonotype was defined by an identical inferred V gene, J gene, and CDR3 amino acid sequence. Percentage overlap between repertoires was calculated by dividing the number of shared unique clonotypes by the size of the smaller repertoire. Richness of each repertoire was evaluated using RTK rarefaction, the Chao1 estimator, and Recon v2.1 estimates of unobserved clonotypes. For all TCRbeta clonotypes obtained by the gDNA method from several donors, generation probabilities were computed with OLGA. Here the immuneACCESS table is served through TCRdb, limited to in-frame sequences with V and J called. Missing clones are a known gap in these copies; in checked studies unresolved V genes cover under half, and the rest lacks a known reason. The D gene and trimming were derived from the DNA, and the V and J assignments and clone size from that table. The sample includes more than 1 million clones, with 75% to 80% observed a single time. 0.5% to 0.6% of the sample goes to the ten largest clones.

Healthy HIV-negative adults with no recently reported acute infections or vaccinations were included as donors. Only Caucasian adults living in Nashville, Tennessee, USA were represented among the donors. CD4+ T cells were enriched by magnetic negative selection, after which naive cells were positively selected on CD45RA and the negative fraction was taken as the memory subset. Blood was collected by leukapheresis, and PBMCs were isolated by Ficoll-Histopaque density gradient centrifugation and then cryopreserved in liquid nitrogen vapor phase. Analytical flow cytometry was used to check the purity and quantity of each magnetically sorted T cell population. From each sorted fraction, genomic DNA was isolated and quantified by UV absorbance on a Nanodrop 2000c. The cysteine opens and the phenylalanine closes a CDR3 of 15 amino acids. Solely the CDR3 DNA is kept, with 45 bases framed from the first base. CDR1 is given as SGDLS and CDR2 as YYNGEE, both from the germline V gene. Trimming accounts for 4 bases at V and 2 bases at J, while the number of junction bases matched to no gene is 5.

The rearrangement joined TRBV9 to TRBJ1-3, and 8 bases in between align with TRBD1. Sequenced: memory CD4+ T cells from PBMCs. The cell subset or site label, read with the paper, signifies: CD45RA-negative fraction. The sequence derives from a man aged 18 to 30 in good health. Some clones in this sample may be carry-over from other donors' samples. This receptor carries the CDR3 CASSSSDRAGNTIYF. The nucleotide sequence is given as TGTGCCAGCAGCTCTTCGGACAGGGCTGGAAACACCATATATTTT.